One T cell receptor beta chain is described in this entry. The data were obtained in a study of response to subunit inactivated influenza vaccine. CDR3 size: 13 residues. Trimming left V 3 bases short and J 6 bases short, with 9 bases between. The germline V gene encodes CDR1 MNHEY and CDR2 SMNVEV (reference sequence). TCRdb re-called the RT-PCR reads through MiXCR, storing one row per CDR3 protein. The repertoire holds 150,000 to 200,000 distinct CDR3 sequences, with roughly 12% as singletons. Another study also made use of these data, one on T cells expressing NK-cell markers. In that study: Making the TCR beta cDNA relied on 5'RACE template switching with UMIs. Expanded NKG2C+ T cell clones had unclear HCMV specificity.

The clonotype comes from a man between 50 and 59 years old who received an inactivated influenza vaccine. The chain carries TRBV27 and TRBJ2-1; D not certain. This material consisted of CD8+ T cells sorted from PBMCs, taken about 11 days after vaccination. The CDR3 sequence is CASSFVRGNEQFF. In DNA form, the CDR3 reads TGTGCCAGCAGTTTTGTTAGAGGCAATGAGCAGTTCTTC.